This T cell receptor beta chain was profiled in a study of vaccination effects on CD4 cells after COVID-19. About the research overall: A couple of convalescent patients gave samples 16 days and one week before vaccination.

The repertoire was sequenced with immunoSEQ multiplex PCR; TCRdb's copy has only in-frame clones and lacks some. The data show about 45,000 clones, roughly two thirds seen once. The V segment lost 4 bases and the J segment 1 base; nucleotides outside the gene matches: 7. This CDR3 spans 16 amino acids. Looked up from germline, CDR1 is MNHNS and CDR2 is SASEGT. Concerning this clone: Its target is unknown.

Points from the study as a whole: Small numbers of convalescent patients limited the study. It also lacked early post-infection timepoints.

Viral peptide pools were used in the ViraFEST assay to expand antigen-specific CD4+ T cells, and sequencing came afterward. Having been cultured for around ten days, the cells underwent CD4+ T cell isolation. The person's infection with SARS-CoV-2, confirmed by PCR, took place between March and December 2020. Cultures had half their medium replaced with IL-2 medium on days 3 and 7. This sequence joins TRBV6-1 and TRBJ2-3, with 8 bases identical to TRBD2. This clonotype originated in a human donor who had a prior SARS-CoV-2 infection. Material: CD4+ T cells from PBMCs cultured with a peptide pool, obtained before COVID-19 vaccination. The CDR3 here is CASSAPGGGGTDTQYF. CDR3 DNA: TGTGCCAGCAGTGCCCCGGGGGGGGGTGGCACAGATACGCAGTATTTT.